Many counts were recorded for the clone carrying this T cell receptor (beta chain). Antigen: not known. The germline V gene encodes CDR1 DFQATT and CDR2 SNEGSKA (reference sequence). The CDR3 contains 19 residues. Trimming cost V 2 bases and J 4 bases; bases outside gene matches: 23. The data belong to a study of early T cells in non-severe SARS-CoV-2 infection. Study outcomes and limitations: The matching step, a VDJdb search, favored anti-spike CD8 responses and missed private and CD4 specificities.

The library protocol tagged individual cDNA molecules with unique molecular identifiers. TCRdb itself ran the 5' RACE reads through MiXCR, one entry per CDR3 protein. This table holds tens of thousands of distinct CDR3 sequences, 5% to 6.5% found once. J is TRBJ2-7 and V is TRBV20-1; 7 bases line up with TRBD1. The sequenced sample was whole blood. This receptor was taken from an adult who was a healthcare worker with PCR-confirmed SARS-CoV-2 infection or an uninfected control (not recorded which). CDR3 coding DNA: TGCAGTGCTAGAAAACCATACCGGGACAGACACAATCCAAATTACGAGCAGTACTTC. Protein product: CSARKPYRDRHNPNYEQYF.